The TCR beta chain under discussion was sequenced for a study of human T cells and chemical hapten exposure. In the study overall: Recorded diagnoses among the mostly female patients were alopecia areata, totalis or universalis.

In the case of this clonotype: Its antigen is currently unknown.

J gave up 6 bases and V 4 bases, and 10 bases lay outside the gene matches. The CDR3 loop spans 16 amino acids. Original handling: Per sample, the median was around 100,000 TCRs, with values from around 20,000 to 690,000. TCRdb passed the RACE reads through MiXCR, listing each CDR3 protein once. The V and J calls were not made by the authors but by TCRdb's processing. The sample shows roughly 100,000 distinct CDR3 sequences, 10% to 13% of them seen only once. Study-wide results and caveats: Correlating positively with patch test score were the PT1 expanded TCR counts.

The time point was: pre-sensitization, week 0. Treatment of the sample: therapeutic diphenylcyclopropenone sensitization with weekly scalp DPC. Alopecia patients between 18 and 70 years old and suitable for DPC were used as donors. J is TRBJ1-3 and V is TRBV12-3 or TRBV12-4; TRBD1 matches 9 bases. This sample comprised whole blood, obtained in connection with sensitization to the hapten diphenylcyclopropenone (DPC). The TCR comes from an older woman with alopecia areata. Some clones in this sample may be carry-over from other donors' samples. The CDR3 is CASSSPGTGKENTIYF. The CDR3 bases are TGTGCCAGCAGTTCGCCCGGGACAGGGAAGGAAAACACCATATATTTT.